This T cell receptor (beta chain) was sequenced during a study of shared T cell receptors in the human thymus. This clone was found once. Per germline, CDR1 SGHRS and CDR2 YFSETQ. The V and J ends lost 4 bases and 8 bases respectively, with 13 bases between them. This CDR3 is built from 13 residues. Sequencing used immunoSEQ multiplex PCR; TCRdb keeps in-frame clones, though not all of them. The table has hundreds of thousands of clones, 85% to 90% seen once. This sample also belongs to another study, concerning human thymus T cells. That publication notes: Healthy Finnish infants undergoing corrective surgery for congenital heart defects were the donors. Corrective cardiac surgery supplied the resected thymus tissue. Usage of V and J genes appeared biased in thymic and blood repertoires. Thymic repertoires of unrelated individuals were reported in related research to overlap highly.

The sequencing input was thymocytes. V and J are TRBV5-1 and TRBJ2-1; TRBD2 might be the D (5 bases). The sequence derives from a boy younger than two with a congenital heart defect. The CDR3 sequence: CASSHGLMDEQFF. CDR3 bases: TGCGCCAGCAGCCATGGACTGATGGATGAGCAGTTCTTC.